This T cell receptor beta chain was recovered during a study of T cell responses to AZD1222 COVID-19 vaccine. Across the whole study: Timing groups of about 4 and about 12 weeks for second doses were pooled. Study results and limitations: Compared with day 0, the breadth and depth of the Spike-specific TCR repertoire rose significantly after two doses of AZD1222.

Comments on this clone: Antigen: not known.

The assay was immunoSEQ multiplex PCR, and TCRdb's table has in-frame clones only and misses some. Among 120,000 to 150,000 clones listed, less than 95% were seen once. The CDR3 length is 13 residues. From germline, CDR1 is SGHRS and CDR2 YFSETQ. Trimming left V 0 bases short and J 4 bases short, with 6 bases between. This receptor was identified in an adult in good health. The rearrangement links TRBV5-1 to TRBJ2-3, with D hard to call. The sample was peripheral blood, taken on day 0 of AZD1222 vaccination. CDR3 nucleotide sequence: TGCGCCAGCAGCTTGGAGGTCGCAGATACGCAGTATTTT. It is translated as CASSLEVADTQYF.